This note documents a single T cell receptor beta chain sequence. What it binds is not known. Since all of the isolated RNA was reverse transcribed, expressed TCRB transcripts were what got sequenced. The assay was immunoSEQ multiplex PCR, and TCRdb's table has in-frame clones only and misses some. The sample lists some 700,000 clones, about an eighth occurring once. The data stem from a study of beta chain features in type 1 diabetes. Study-wide points: Type 1 diabetes patients had TCRB CDR3s that were shorter (moderately but significantly so) in all four CD4+ subsets.

V lost 0 bases and J lost 6; bases outside the gene matches: 9. CDR1 is MGHRA and CDR2 is YSYEKL in the germline V gene. The CDR3 is 17 residues long. This clonotype originated in a man between 18 and 35 years old with type 1 diabetes. Specimen: naive CD4+ T cells from blood. V is TRBV4-1 and J is TRBJ2-3; 10 positions agree with TRBD2. The DNA for the CDR3 is TGCGCCAGCAGCCAAGATCTAGCGGGGGCCCCCTGGGATACGCAGTATTTT. It is translated as CASSQDLAGAPWDTQYF.